Shown below are 17 T cell receptor beta chains from a single sample sequenced in a study of cytomegalovirus exposure and HLA in healthy donors. The PCR was carried out with 60 Vbeta primers and 13 Jbeta primers. Here immunoSEQ multiplex PCR was the method, and the copy in TCRdb shows in-frame clones only, minus some. The sample holds about 130,000 clones, 80% to 90% seen once. The material sequenced was PBMCs. These receptors all come from a man aged 45-60 years in good health and CMV-seronegative.

The chain couples TRBV7-3 to TRBJ1-1; the match to TRBD1 covers 7 bases. CDR3 length: 15 amino acids. Germline assignment: CDR1 SGHTA and CDR2 FQGTGA. V shed 6 bases and J 5 bases; nucleotides not matched to a gene: 12. The CDR3 loop is CASSPNRGWGTEAFF. CDR3 nucleotides: TGTGCCAGCAGTCCAAACAGGGGCTGGGGGACTGAAGCTTTCTTT.

The rearrangement links TRBV5-6 to TRBJ1-1; no reliable D call. This CDR3 contains 15 residues. Trimming took off 0 bases at V and 2 bases at J, with 11 bases between the two ends. Per the germline V gene, CDR1 is SGHDT and CDR2 is YYEEEE. This CDR3 is CASSLALGTNTEAFF. CDR3 DNA: TGTGCCAGCAGCTTGGCCCTGGGCACCAACACTGAAGCTTTCTTT.

V is TRBV5-5 and J is TRBJ1-5, with 7 bases fitting TRBD1. The CDR3 has 17 residues. The V gene's germline CDR1 is SGHKS and CDR2 YYEKEE (reference sequence). V shed 3 bases, J shed 1 base, and the junction held 10 bases outside the gene matches. This CDR3 is CASSWYVQGSSNQPQHF. DNA of the CDR3: TGTGCCAGCAGCTGGTACGTACAGGGGTCCAGCAATCAGCCCCAGCATTTT.

The V gene is TRBV2, the J gene TRBJ2-2; 7 bases fit TRBD1. J was trimmed by 4 bases and V by 6 bases; bases with no gene match: 5. Germline V gene lookup returns CDR1 SNHLY and CDR2 FYNNEI. The length of the CDR3 is 14 residues. The CDR3 bases are TGTGCCAGCAGCGAGACAGGGCTCACCGGGGAGCTGTTTTTT. It specifies CASSETGLTGELFF.

This clone was recorded once. The rearrangement joins TRBV25-1 to TRBJ1-6; D gene unclear. The CDR3 has 15 amino acids. Germline V gene lookup returns CDR1 MGHDK and CDR2 SYGVNS. Deletions cut 6 bases from V and 0 bases from J, with 9 bases between. The DNA of the CDR3 is TGTGCCAGCAGGCAACGGAGCTCCTATAATTCACCCCTCCACTTT. It yields the protein CASRQRSSYNSPLHF.

The chain joins TRBV5-4 to TRBJ2-1; 12 nucleotides match TRBD1. V dropped 1 base and J dropped 6; count of bases not matched to a gene: 5. The CDR3 contains 16 residues. Per the germline V gene, CDR1 is SGHNT and CDR2 is YYREEE (reference sequence). This chain's CDR3 is CASSLTRDRGPNEQFF. The CDR3 nucleotides are TGTGCCAGCAGCTTGACCCGGGACAGGGGGCCCAATGAGCAGTTCTTC. Full variable domain (missing parts from reference TRBV5-4 and TRBJ2-1): ETGVTQSPTHLIKTRGQQVTLRCSSQSGHNTVSWYQQALGQGPQFIFQYYREEENGRGNFPPRFSGLQFPNYSSELNVNALELDDSALYLCASSLTRDRGPNEQFFGPGTRLTVL.

Notes on this clone: At one end the junction does not follow the germline gene, possibly because of a read error. This sequence joins TRBV25-1 and TRBJ2-1; 7 bases line up with TRBD1. This CDR3 is 13 amino acids long. Germline V gene lookup returns CDR1 MGHDK and CDR2 SYGVNS. The CDR3 DNA is TGTGCCAGCAGTGAATTCGACGTGACAGGGATTATCTTC. Translation: CASSEFDVTGIIF.

The chain carries TRBV5-1 and TRBJ1-3; 7 bases map to TRBD1. Germline V CDR1 and CDR2: SGHRS, YFSETQ. This CDR3 region has 16 residues. V shed 1 base and J 0 bases; nucleotides not matched to a gene: 4. The CDR3, as DNA: TGCGCCAGCAGCTTGACCTGGACAGGCTCTGGAAACACCATATATTTT. Translation gives CASSLTWTGSGNTIYF.

This chain uses TRBV28 with TRBJ2-1; 10 bases match TRBD2. The V segment lost 6 bases and the J segment 0 bases; nucleotides outside the gene matches: 8. CDR1 and CDR2 from the germline V gene are MDHEN and SYDVKM. This CDR3 contains 17 residues. As DNA, the CDR3 is TGTGCCAGCAGCCTAGGCAGCGGGGGGGCCTCCTACAATGAGCAGTTCTTC. This gives the protein CASSLGSGGASYNEQFF. Full variable domain (remainder filled in from reference TRBV28 and TRBJ2-1): DVKVTQSSRYLVKRTGEKVFLECVQDMDHENMFWYRQDPGLGLRLIYFSYDVKMKEKGDIPEGYSVSREKKERFSLILESASTNQTSMYLCASSLGSGGASYNEQFFGPGTRLTVL.

This clone was seen a few times. This rearrangement joins TRBV5-6 to TRBJ1-4, with 7 bases identical to TRBD1. The CDR3 consists of 16 residues. CDR1 and CDR2 (germline): SGHDT, YYEEEE. V shed 4 bases, J shed 5 bases, and the junction held 11 bases outside the gene matches. CDR3: CASSRTTGQRNEKLFF. Written as DNA, the CDR3 is TGTGCCAGCAGCCGGACGACAGGGCAACGGAATGAAAAACTGTTTTTT.

There are a few counts of this clone. The chain uses TRBV6-1 and TRBJ1-6, with D tentatively TRBD1 (6 bases). Germline loops: CDR1 MNHNS, CDR2 SASEGT. V dropped 9 bases and J dropped 1 base, with 10 bases sitting between them. The CDR3 totals 14 residues. The CDR3 coding sequence is TGTGCCAGTAACAGGGCATCCTATAATTCACCCCTCCACTTT. This sequence encodes CASNRASYNSPLHF.

V and J are TRBV30 and TRBJ1-2; TRBD1 matches 9 bases. With V trimmed by 3 bases and J by 6 bases, 2 bases remained unmatched. The CDR3 consists of 12 residues. Per germline, CDR1 GTSNPN and CDR2 SVGIG (reference sequence). The chain's CDR3 is CAWRWTGDGYTF. CDR3 in DNA: TGTGCCTGGAGGTGGACAGGGGATGGCTACACCTTC. The full variable domain, completed using reference TRBV30 and TRBJ1-2, is SQTIHQWPATLVQPVGSPLSLECTVEGTSNPNLYWYRQAAGRGLQLLFYSVGIGQISSEVPQNLSASRPQDRQFILSSKKLLLSDSGFYLCAWRWTGDGYTFGSGTRLTVV.

The V call is TRBV10-3, the J call TRBJ2-7; 7 nucleotides line up with TRBD2. The CDR3 covers 15 residues. CDR1 is ENHRY and CDR2 is SYGVKD in the germline V gene. After removal of 6 bases from V and 0 bases from J, the junction contained 8 bases not matched to a gene. CDR3 bases: TGTGCCATCAGCCCCGGGGGGAAGAGCTCCTACGAGCAGTACTTC. This codes for CAISPGGKSSYEQYF.

The chain's CDR3 is CASTPWGGETQYF. The CDR3 nucleotides are TGCGCCAGCACCCCCTGGGGAGGAGAGACCCAGTACTTC. The V call is TRBV10-2, the J call TRBJ2-5; TRBD2 is a possible D gene (6 bases). Trimming took 7 bases from V and 4 from J, leaving 13 bases between them. The CDR3 consists of 13 residues. Per germline, CDR1 WSHSY and CDR2 SAAADI.

The gene calls are TRBV7-9 and TRBJ2-1, with 7 bases fitting TRBD1. Germline CDR1 is SEHNR and CDR2 is FQNEAQ (reference sequence). The CDR3 totals 16 residues. With V trimmed by 4 bases and J by 4 bases, 10 bases remained unmatched. CDR3 loop: CASSSGQAGLYNEQFF. CDR3 bases: TGTGCCAGCAGCTCAGGACAGGCCGGCCTTTACAATGAGCAGTTCTTC.

Concerning this clone: Relative to the germline gene, one junction end is altered; a read error may explain this. The rearrangement links TRBV28 to TRBJ1-6; 7 nucleotides align to TRBD1. Germline V lookup: CDR1 MDHEN, CDR2 SYDVKM. The CDR3 has 11 amino acids. The CDR3 DNA reads TGTGCCAGCAGTTTAGGGGGACAGCTTTTCTTT. Amino acid sequence: CASSLGGQLFF.

The chain combines TRBV18 with TRBJ2-5; no reliable D call. The V gene lost 6 bases and the J gene lost 1 base, with 6 bases spanning the gap. This CDR3 is built from 12 residues. Germline V gene sequence: CDR1 KGHSH, CDR2 LQKENI. The DNA for the CDR3 is TGTGCCAGCTCCAGAAGCCAAGAGACCCAGTACTTC. Translating it yields CASSRSQETQYF.